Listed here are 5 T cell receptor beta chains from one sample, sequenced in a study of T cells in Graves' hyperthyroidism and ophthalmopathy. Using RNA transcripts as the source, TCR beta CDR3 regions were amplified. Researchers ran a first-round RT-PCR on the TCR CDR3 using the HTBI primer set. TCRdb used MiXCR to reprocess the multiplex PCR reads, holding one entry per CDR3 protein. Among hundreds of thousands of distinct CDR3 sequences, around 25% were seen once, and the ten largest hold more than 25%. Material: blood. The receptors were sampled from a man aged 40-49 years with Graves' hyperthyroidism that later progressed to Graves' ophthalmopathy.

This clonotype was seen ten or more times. The CDR3 reads CASSNGLAGGVRTGELFF. CDR3 sequence (DNA): TGTGCCAGCAGTAATGGACTAGCGGGAGGTGTACGCACCGGGGAGCTGTTTTTT. The gene calls are TRBV6-2 or TRBV6-3 and TRBJ2-2; 14 bases map to TRBD2. V lost 5 bases and J lost 4; bases outside the gene matches: 9. The CDR3 length is 18 residues. Germline V CDR1 and CDR2: MNHEY, SVGEGT.

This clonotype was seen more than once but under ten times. In nucleotides, the CDR3 is TGTGCCAGCAACGGGGCCGAGACCCAGTACTTC. Protein product: CASNGAETQYF. The chain uses TRBV6-1 and TRBJ2-5, with D possibly being TRBD1 or TRBD2 (5 bases each). From germline, CDR1 is MNHNS and CDR2 SASEGT. The CDR3 extends over 11 amino acids. V lost 7 bases and J lost 5, with 8 bases in between.

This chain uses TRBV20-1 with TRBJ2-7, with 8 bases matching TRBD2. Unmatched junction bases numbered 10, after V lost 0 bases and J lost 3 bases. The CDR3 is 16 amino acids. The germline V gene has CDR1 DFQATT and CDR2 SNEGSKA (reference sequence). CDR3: CSARERVAGPFYEQYF. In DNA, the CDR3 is TGCAGTGCTAGAGAGCGGGTAGCGGGACCCTTCTACGAGCAGTACTTC.

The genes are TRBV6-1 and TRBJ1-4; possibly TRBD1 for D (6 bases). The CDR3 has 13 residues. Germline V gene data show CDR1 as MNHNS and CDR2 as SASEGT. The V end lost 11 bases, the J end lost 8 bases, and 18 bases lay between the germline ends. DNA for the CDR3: TGTGCCGTAACTAACAGGGTTGAGGAAAAACTGTTTTTT. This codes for CAVTNRVEEKLFF.

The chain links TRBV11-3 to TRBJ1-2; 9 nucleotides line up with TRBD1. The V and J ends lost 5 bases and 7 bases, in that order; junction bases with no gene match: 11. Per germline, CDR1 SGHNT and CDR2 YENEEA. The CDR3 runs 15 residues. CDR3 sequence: CASSKGGTGLGGYTF. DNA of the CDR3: TGTGCCAGCAGCAAAGGAGGGACAGGGCTCGGTGGCTACACCTTC.